These T cell receptor beta chains were read from a single sample in a study of T cell changes during pregnancy in multiple sclerosis. Using immunoSEQ multiplex PCR, the repertoire was profiled, and TCRdb retains in-frame clones only, with some absent. The sample lists 49,000 or so clones; approximately 92% were seen once. The input for sequencing was peripheral blood, taken in the third trimester of pregnancy. Receptor source: a female donor with multiple sclerosis, enrolled in a pregnancy study. Each CDR3 is given with its conserved first and last residue. A D gene is named only where the DNA matches it firmly. Not every row has a clone size; where given, it reads once, few, many or a size class.

CDR3aa,CDR3nt,abundance,j_gene,d_gene,v_gene
CASSSNRGPNEKLFF,TGTGCCAGCAGCTCCAACAGGGGTCCTAATGAAAAACTGTTTTTT,NA,TRBJ1-4,TRBD1,TRBV7-9
CASSLGLAGPLEQYF,TGTGCCAGCAGCTTAGGACTAGCGGGGCCTTTGGAGCAGTACTTC,once,TRBJ2-7,TRBD2,TRBV13
CASSLGRVVEQFF,TGTGCCAGCAGCTTAGGCCGTGTAGTAGAGCAGTTCTTC,NA,TRBJ2-1,NA,TRBV7-2
CASSLREGPFTDTQYF,TGTGCCAGCAGCTTACGGGAGGGCCCTTTCACAGATACGCAGTATTTT,NA,TRBJ2-3,TRBD2,TRBV7-2
CASSIGTPTSSYEQYF,TGTGCCAGCAGCATCGGGACTCCAACGAGCTCCTACGAGCAGTACTTC,NA,TRBJ2-7,NA,TRBV7-2
CASRGQGSRGGGYTF,TGTGCCAGCAGGGGACAGGGGTCTAGAGGGGGTGGCTACACCTTC,NA,TRBJ1-2,TRBD1,TRBV6-5
CASSQLGEGVYEQYF,TGTGCCAGCAGCCAATTAGGAGAGGGAGTTTACGAGCAGTACTTC,NA,TRBJ2-7,NA,TRBV7-9
CAGDRGSDVRLSTDTQYF,TGTGCCGGGGATCGGGGGTCGGATGTTAGGCTAAGCACAGATACGCAGTATTTT,NA,TRBJ2-3,NA,TRBV7-3
CASSIDPGDPYGYTF,TGTGCCAGTAGTATAGATCCCGGAGATCCCTACGGCTACACCTTC,NA,TRBJ1-2,NA,TRBV19
CATLRRSTGELFF,TGTGCCACTTTAAGAAGGAGCACCGGGGAGCTGTTTTTT,NA,TRBJ2-2,NA,TRBV19
CASTYGTSGRNNEQFF,TGTGCCAGCACCTACGGGACTAGCGGGAGGAACAATGAGCAGTTCTTC,NA,TRBJ2-1,TRBD2,TRBV28
CASTTLIGAGHLYTEAFF,TGTGCCAGCACCACACTAATTGGGGCAGGGCACCTCTACACTGAAGCTTTCTTT,NA,TRBJ1-1,NA,TRBV7-9
CASSLDSYGYTF,TGTGCCAGCAGTTTAGACAGCTATGGCTACACCTTC,few,TRBJ1-2,NA,TRBV28
CASSHDRAGTSGKNTGELFF,TGTGCCAGCAGCCACGACCGAGCCGGGACTAGCGGAAAGAACACCGGGGAGCTGTTTTTT,NA,TRBJ2-2,TRBD2,TRBV14
CASSLKQGGEQYF,TGTGCTAGCAGCCTCAAACAGGGCGGCGAGCAGTACTTC,NA,TRBJ2-7,NA,TRBV7-7
CASSLEGRATGELFF,TGTGCCAGTAGCCTGGAGGGCCGGGCCACCGGGGAGCTGTTTTTT,NA,TRBJ2-2,NA,TRBV19
CASSVLAGREQFF,TGCGCCAGCAGCGTTCTAGCGGGAAGAGAGCAGTTCTTC,NA,TRBJ2-1,TRBD2,TRBV5-1
CASSPGGSTVYEQYF,TGTGCCAGTAGTCCTGGGGGGTCGACTGTCTACGAGCAGTACTTC,NA,TRBJ2-7,NA,TRBV19
CASSSARTSGDSTDTQYF,TGTGCCAGCAGCTCTGCGCGGACTAGCGGGGATAGCACAGATACGCAGTATTTT,NA,TRBJ2-3,TRBD2,TRBV7-4
CASGPLLEGLVWGYTF,TGTGCCAGCGGGCCGCTATTGGAGGGTTTAGTGTGGGGCTACACCTTC,NA,TRBJ1-2,NA,TRBV27
CASSRPGTASYEQYF,TGTGCCAGCAGTCGCCCCGGGACAGCTTCCTACGAGCAGTACTTC,NA,TRBJ2-7,TRBD1,TRBV28
CSVEDTYTDTQYF,TGCAGCGTTGAAGACACTTACACAGATACGCAGTATTTT,NA,TRBJ2-3,NA,TRBV29-1
CASSWTDGGAFF,TGTGCCAGCAGCTGGACAGACGGAGGAGCTTTCTTT,NA,TRBJ1-1,NA,TRBV7-8
CASSFQGSYEQYF,TGTGCCAGCAGCTTTCAGGGGTCCTACGAGCAGTACTTC,NA,TRBJ2-7,NA,TRBV5-6
CAISPLARAYGYTF,TGTGCCATCAGTCCCTTGGCCAGGGCGTATGGCTACACCTTC,NA,TRBJ1-2,NA,TRBV10-3
CASSQGRGGTEAFF,TGCGCCAGCAGCCAAGGCCGGGGTGGCACTGAAGCTTTCTTT,NA,TRBJ1-1,NA,TRBV4-3
CASSKVFSGRGCEQYF,TGTGCCAGCAGCAAAGTATTTAGCGGGAGGGGATGCGAGCAGTACTTC,NA,TRBJ2-7,NA,TRBV21-1
CASSAGLAGGTSTDTQYF,TGTGCCAGCAGTGCCGGACTAGCGGGAGGAACCAGCACAGATACGCAGTATTTT,NA,TRBJ2-3,TRBD2,TRBV2
CASSLGSGPYNEQFF,TGCGCCAGCAGCTTGGGGAGTGGCCCCTACAATGAGCAGTTCTTC,NA,TRBJ2-1,NA,TRBV5-1
CATSRGSAGVERNEQFF,TGTGCCACCAGCAGAGGGTCAGCGGGAGTGGAACGAAATGAGCAGTTCTTC,NA,TRBJ2-1,TRBD2,TRBV15
CASGWAGNTEAFF,TGTGCTAGTGGTTGGGCGGGAAACACTGAAGCTTTCTTT,once,TRBJ1-1,NA,TRBV12-5
CASSRGLAGVGETQYF,TGTGCCAGCAGCAGAGGACTAGCGGGAGTCGGAGAGACCCAGTACTTC,NA,TRBJ2-5,TRBD2,TRBV2
CASSVRANYGYTF,TGTGCCAGCAGCGTACGGGCTAACTATGGCTACACCTTC,NA,TRBJ1-2,NA,TRBV28
CASSFRSGGQETQYF,TGTGCCAGCAGTTTCAGAAGCGGCGGTCAAGAGACCCAGTACTTC,NA,TRBJ2-5,NA,TRBV27
CASSQGQGSSGANVLTF,TGTGCCAGCAGCCAAGGGCAGGGCAGCTCTGGGGCCAACGTCCTGACTTTC,NA,TRBJ2-6,NA,TRBV4-2
CASSWDRAVYEQYF,TGCGCCAGCAGCTGGGACAGGGCCGTCTACGAGCAGTACTTC,NA,TRBJ2-7,TRBD1,TRBV5-1
CASSAPGAGGRSGELFF,TGTGCCAGCAGTGCTCCGGGAGCGGGAGGCCGGAGCGGGGAGCTGTTTTTT,NA,TRBJ2-2,TRBD2,TRBV6-1
CASSERTGLNGYTF,TGTGCCAGCAGTGAACGGACAGGGCTGAATGGCTACACCTTC,once,TRBJ1-2,TRBD1,TRBV6-1
CASSYGQGGTDTQYF,TGTGCCAGCAGTTACGGACAGGGCGGCACAGATACGCAGTATTTT,NA,TRBJ2-3,TRBD1,TRBV27
CARPTSATRKETQYF,TGTGCCAGACCTACTAGCGCCACTCGTAAAGAGACCCAGTACTTC,NA,TRBJ2-5,TRBD2,TRBV5-4
CASSLSHGTGWGYTF,TGTGCCAGCAGTTTATCGCACGGGACAGGGTGGGGCTACACCTTC,NA,TRBJ1-2,TRBD1,TRBV27
CASRLGGAESNEQFF,TGTGCCAGCAGGTTGGGGGGAGCTGAAAGCAATGAGCAGTTCTTC,few,TRBJ2-1,NA,TRBV4-2
CASSQDAAGEQYF,TGCGCCAGCAGCCAAGATGCTGCCGGCGAGCAGTACTTC,NA,TRBJ2-7,NA,TRBV4-3
CASSHSWGSGQTQYF,TGCGCCAGCAGCCATTCCTGGGGGAGCGGGCAGACCCAGTACTTC,NA,TRBJ2-5,NA,TRBV4-1
CASSPRGYNEQFF,TGTGCCAGCAGTCCCCGGGGGTATAATGAGCAGTTCTTC,NA,TRBJ2-1,NA,TRBV27